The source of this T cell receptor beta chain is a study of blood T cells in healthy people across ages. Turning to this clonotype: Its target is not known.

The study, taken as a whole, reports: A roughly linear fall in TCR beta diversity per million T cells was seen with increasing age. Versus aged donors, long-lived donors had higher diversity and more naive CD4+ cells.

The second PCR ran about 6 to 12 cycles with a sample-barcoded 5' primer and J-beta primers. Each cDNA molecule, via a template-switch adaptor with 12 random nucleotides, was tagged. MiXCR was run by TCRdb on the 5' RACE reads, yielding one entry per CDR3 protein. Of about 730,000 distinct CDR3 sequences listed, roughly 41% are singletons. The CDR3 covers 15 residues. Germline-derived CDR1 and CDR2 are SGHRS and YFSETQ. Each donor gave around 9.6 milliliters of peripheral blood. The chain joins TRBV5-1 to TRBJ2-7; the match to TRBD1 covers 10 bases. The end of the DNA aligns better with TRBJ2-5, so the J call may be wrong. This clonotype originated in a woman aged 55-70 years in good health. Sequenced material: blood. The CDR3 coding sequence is TGCGCCAGCAGCGGGACAGGGGTGAACCGAGAGACCCAGTACTTC. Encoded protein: CASSGTGVNRETQYF.